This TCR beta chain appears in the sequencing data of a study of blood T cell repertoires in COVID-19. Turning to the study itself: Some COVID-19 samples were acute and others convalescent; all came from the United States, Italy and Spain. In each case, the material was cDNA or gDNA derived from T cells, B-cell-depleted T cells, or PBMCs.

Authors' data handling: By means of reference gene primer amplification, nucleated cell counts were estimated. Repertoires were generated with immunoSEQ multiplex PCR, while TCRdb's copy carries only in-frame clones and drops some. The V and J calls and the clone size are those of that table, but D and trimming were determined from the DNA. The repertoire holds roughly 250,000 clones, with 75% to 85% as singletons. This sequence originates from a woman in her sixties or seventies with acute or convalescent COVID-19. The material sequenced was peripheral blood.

The CDR3 coding sequence is TGTGCCAGTAGTATGTCAGGGTTCAACACTGAAGCTTTCTTT. Protein product: CASSMSGFNTEAFF. V usage is TRBV19 and J usage is TRBJ1-1; TRBD1 might be the D (5 bases). CDR3 size: 14 residues. V lost 3 bases to trimming and J lost 2 bases, with 10 bases between them. In germline, CDR1 is LNHDA, CDR2 SQIVND (reference sequence).